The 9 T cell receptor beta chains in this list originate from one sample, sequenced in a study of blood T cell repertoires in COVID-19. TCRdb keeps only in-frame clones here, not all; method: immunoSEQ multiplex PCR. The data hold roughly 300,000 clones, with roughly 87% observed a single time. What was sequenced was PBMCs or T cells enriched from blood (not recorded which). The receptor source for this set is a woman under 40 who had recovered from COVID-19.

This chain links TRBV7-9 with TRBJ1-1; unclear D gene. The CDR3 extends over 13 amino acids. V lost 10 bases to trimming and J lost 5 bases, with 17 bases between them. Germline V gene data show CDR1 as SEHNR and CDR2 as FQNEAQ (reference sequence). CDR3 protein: CATRLNWSTEAFF. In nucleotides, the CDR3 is TGTGCCACACGTCTGAATTGGAGTACTGAAGCTTTCTTT.

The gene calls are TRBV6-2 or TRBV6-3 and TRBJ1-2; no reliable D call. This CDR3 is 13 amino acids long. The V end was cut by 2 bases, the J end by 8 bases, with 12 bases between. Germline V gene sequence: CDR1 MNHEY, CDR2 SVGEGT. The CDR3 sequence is CASSYEGVEGYTF. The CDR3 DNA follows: TGTGCCAGCAGTTACGAGGGTGTAGAGGGCTACACCTTC.

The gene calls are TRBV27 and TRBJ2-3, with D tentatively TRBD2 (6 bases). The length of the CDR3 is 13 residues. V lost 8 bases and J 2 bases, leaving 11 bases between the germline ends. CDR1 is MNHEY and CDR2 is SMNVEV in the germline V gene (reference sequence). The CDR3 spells CASGGGNTDTQYF. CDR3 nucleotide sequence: TGTGCCAGCGGCGGCGGGAACACAGATACGCAGTATTTT.

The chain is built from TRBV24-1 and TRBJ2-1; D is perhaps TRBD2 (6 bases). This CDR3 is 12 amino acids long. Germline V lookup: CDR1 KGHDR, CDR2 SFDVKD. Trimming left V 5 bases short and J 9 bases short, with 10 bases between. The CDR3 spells CATSAGVGEQFF. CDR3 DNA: TGTGCCACCAGTGCGGGGGTTGGTGAGCAGTTCTTC.

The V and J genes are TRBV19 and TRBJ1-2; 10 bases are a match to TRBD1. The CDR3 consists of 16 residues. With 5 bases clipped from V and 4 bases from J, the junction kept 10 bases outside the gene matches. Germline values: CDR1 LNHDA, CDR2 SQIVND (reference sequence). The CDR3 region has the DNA TGTGCCAGTAGTCCAGGGACAGGGGAGGGGAGCTATGGCTACACCTTC. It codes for CASSPGTGEGSYGYTF.

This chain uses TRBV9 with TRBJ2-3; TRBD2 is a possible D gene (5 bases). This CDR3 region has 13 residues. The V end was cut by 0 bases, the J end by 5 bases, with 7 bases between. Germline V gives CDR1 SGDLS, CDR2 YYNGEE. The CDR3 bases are TGTGCCAGCAGCGTAGGAGGGATAGATACGCAGTATTTT. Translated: CASSVGGIDTQYF. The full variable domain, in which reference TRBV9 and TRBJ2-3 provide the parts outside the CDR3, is DSGVTQTPKHLITATGQRVTLRCSPRSGDLSVYWYQQSLDQGLQFLIQYYNGEERAKGNILERFSAQQFPDLHSELNLSSLELGDSALYFCASSVGGIDTQYFGPGTRLTVL.

Here the CDR3 reads CSAPAGRGYTF. The CDR3 nucleotides read TGCAGTGCCCCGGCAGGGCGGGGCTACACCTTC. V usage is TRBV20-1 and J usage is TRBJ1-2; tentatively, D is TRBD1 (5 bases). This CDR3 comprises 11 residues. From germline, CDR1 is DFQATT and CDR2 SNEGSKA (reference sequence). Deletions cut 6 bases from V and 8 bases from J, with 13 bases between.

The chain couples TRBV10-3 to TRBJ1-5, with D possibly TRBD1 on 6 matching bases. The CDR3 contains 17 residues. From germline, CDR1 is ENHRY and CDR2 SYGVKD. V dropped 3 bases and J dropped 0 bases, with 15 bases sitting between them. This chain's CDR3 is CAISDYREGYSNQPQHF. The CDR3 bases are TGTGCCATCAGTGATTACAGGGAAGGTTATAGCAATCAGCCCCAGCATTTT.

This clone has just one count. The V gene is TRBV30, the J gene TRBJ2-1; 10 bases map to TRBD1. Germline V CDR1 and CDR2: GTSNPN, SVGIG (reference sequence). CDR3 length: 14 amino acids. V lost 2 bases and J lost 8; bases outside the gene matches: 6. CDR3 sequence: CAWSPDRGWDEQFF. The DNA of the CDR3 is TGTGCCTGGAGTCCGGACAGGGGGTGGGATGAGCAGTTCTTC.